The sequence of this T cell receptor beta chain was determined in a study of early stage breast cancer tumors (dated by TCRdb to the late 2010s). Broadly, across the study: Of the roughly 15 invasive breast tumors, 12 to 13 were found to be estrogen receptor-positive, progesterone receptor-positive and HER2-negative. Most of the 12 ER+/PR+/HER2- tumors were invasive ductal carcinomas, while the other four were invasive lobular carcinomas. The samples as a whole yielded under 3,500,000 detected templates, corresponding to 900,000 to 1,100,000 unique clonotypes. The average read coverage per sample was around 10-fold. General study outcomes and caveats: Analysis by tumor subtype was prevented by the small cohort size. Enriched TCRB sequences shared across patients were found to be mostly commonly generated sequences that were unlikely to play an important role in the tumor microenvironment. Greater similarity was observed between blood and normal breast repertoires than between blood and tumor repertoires, and tumor was distinguished from normal in about 90% of the 16 patients when each tissue was compared with blood. Tumors showed roughly 2.7-fold higher T cell density and higher clonality than adjacent normal breast tissue. Bulk genomic DNA sequencing of unsorted cells missed chain pairing and functional markers such as CD4, CD8 and FOXP3.

Comment on this clone: Its antigen remains unidentified. Base qualities are not at hand, and no much larger clone is one base apart.

Relative to germline, V is missing 4 bases and J is missing 7 bases, with 16 bases of the junction outside any gene match. The CDR3 runs 17 amino acids, cysteine and phenylalanine included. Just the 51-base CDR3 DNA is kept, in frame starting at base 1. Per the germline V gene (reference sequence), SEHNR is the CDR1 and FQNEAQ is the CDR2. The study profiled bulk TCR beta-chain repertoires in matched peripheral blood, tumor and adjacent normal breast tissue taken from approximately 15 patients with early-stage breast cancer. Before surgery, about 4.5-10 mL of whole blood was collected in EDTA tubes and processed within 2 hours. Peripheral blood mononuclear cells were isolated by Ficoll-Paque centrifugation in SepMate-50 tubes. PBMCs were cryopreserved in aliquots of about 2 to 4 million cells in 90% FBS with roughly 10% DMSO and kept in liquid nitrogen. The Qiagen AllPrep DNA/RNA Mini kit was used to extract genomic DNA.

Two independent genomic DNA replicates were amplified for each sample, with around 0.5 ug used for blood and approximately 1.5 ug for tumor or normal breast. TCRB sequencing of genomic DNA was carried out with the ImmunoSeq Intro kit according to the manufacturer's instructions. Multiplex PCR was run for around 30 cycles using proprietary primers and spike-in control sequences for absolute quantification. Single-end 150-bp reads were used to sequence an 87-bp fragment spanning the CDR3 plus the flanking V and J genes. Seven samples, each with two replicates, were multiplexed per lane of an Illumina MiSeq using version 3.0 chemistry. On the study's bioinformatics: The vendor's proprietary pipeline processed the raw data and merged both replicates into a single result for each sample. A clonotype was defined as productive rearrangements that share the same V-gene family, CDR3 amino acid sequence and J-gene segment. To compute clonality, the normalized Shannon entropy (Pielou evenness) of TCRB abundances was subtracted from 1. T cell density was estimated as total templates divided by the number of input cells, with the number of input cells inferred from the DNA input amount. Total repertoire diversity and clonality were estimated with Recon using default parameters. A clonotype counted as tumor-enriched if its abundance in tumor exceeded 0.1% and was at least 32-fold higher than its abundance in normal breast. The table comes from immuneACCESS by way of TCRdb, which keeps in-frame sequences with V and J called. Part of the clones is missing from these tables; in studies checked, under half for an unresolved V gene and the rest for unknown reasons. The D gene and trimming were derived from the DNA, and the V and J assignments and clone size from that table. Across this sample there are more than 20,000 clones, with 76% seen only once. The ten largest clones take up 28% of the sample.

The rearrangement joined TRBV7-9 to TRBJ2-1; 7 junctional bases match TRBD1. This TCR was recovered from a person in their sixties or seventies with breast cancer. The sequenced material came from blood. The DNA is TGTGCCAGCAGCTACCCGAGCTCGACCGGGACAGATAATGAGCAGTTCTTC. This yields the protein CASSYPSSTGTDNEQFF.